This entry features one T cell receptor beta chain sequence. Clones were sequenced by immunoSEQ multiplex PCR, and TCRdb holds only the in-frame ones, with some missing. The sample lists approximately 240,000 clones; 70% to 85% were seen once. The data stem from a study of blood T cell repertoires in COVID-19. The CDR3 loop spans 15 amino acids. Germline loops: CDR1 LGHDT, CDR2 YNNKEL (reference sequence). Trimming took 4 bases from V and 5 from J, leaving 17 bases between them. The rearrangement links TRBV3-1 (or the pseudogene TRBV3-2) to TRBJ1-2; weak D call: TRBD1 (5 bases). This receptor was taken from a woman older than 75 with active or convalescent COVID-19. The material sequenced was peripheral blood. CDR3 in amino acids: CASSPQGAGPYGYTF. In DNA form, the CDR3 reads TGTGCCAGCAGCCCCCAGGGAGCGGGGCCTTATGGCTACACCTTC.